This TCR beta chain was obtained from a study of metastatic and nonmetastatic thyroid tumors (dated by TCRdb to the early 2020s). About the full investigation: For patients with malignant and with benign thyroid disease, the researchers compared repertoires between peripheral blood samples and tumor or nodule tissue samples.

The investigation overall reported the following: TCR beta diversity was reported as significantly higher in malignant tumors than in benign nodules, in both blood and tumor samples.

Before undergoing thyroid surgery, none of the patients had been given any kind of treatment. Using T-cell receptor beta sequencing, the researchers looked back retrospectively at clinical samples from patients, gathered between about 2012 and 2019. The library relied on PCR. For sequencing, an Illumina HiSeq 4000 was employed. High-throughput sequencing was used to profile the CDR3 region of the TCR beta-chain in every patient. In the original analysis: The researchers built a classifier to tell apart papillary thyroid cancer patients with distant metastasis, based on CDR3 differences among clinicopathological groups. Repertoire diversity was assessed with the Shannon index, and tumor-blood repertoire similarity with the Morisita-Horn index. The public reads were quality trimmed at Q25 with fastp and then assembled into clones with MiXCR by TCRdb, keeping productive beta chains. TCRdb, not the authors, supplied the V and J calls. Here the sample has tens of thousands of clones; around a quarter occur a single time. The ten largest make up around 3.5% of the sample.

This clone has at least ten counts. The antigen this receptor binds is unknown. No base quality values were provided; no much bigger clone lies one nucleotide off. The CDR3 sequence holds 14 residues, the cysteine and phenylalanine included. CDR3 DNA is the only sequence kept; it has 42 bases, read in frame from the first base. Unmatched junction bases come to 7, with V trimmed by 2 bases and J by 9 bases. Via the germline V gene, CDR1 is MGHRA and CDR2 YSYEKL. The chain is encoded by TRBV4-1 joined to TRBJ1-1; TRBD1 matches 9 bases in the middle. The sequenced sample consisted of blood. The TCR was taken from a male donor with papillary thyroid cancer or a benign thyroid nodule (not recorded which). Some clones in this sample may be carry-over from other donors' samples. DNA sequence: TGCGCCAGCAGCCAAACGACAGGGGGTGTAAAAGCTTTCTTT. Protein translation: CASSQTTGGVKAFF.